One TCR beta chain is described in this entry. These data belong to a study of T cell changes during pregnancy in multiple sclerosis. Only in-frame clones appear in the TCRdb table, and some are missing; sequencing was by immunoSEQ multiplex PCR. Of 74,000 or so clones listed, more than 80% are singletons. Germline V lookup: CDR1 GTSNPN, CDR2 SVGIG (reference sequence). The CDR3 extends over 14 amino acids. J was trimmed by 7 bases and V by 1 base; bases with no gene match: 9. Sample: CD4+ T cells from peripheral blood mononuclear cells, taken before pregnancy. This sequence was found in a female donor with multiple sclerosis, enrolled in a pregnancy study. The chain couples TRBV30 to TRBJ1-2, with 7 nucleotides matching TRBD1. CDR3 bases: TGTGCCTGGAGTGCCGTGAAGGGGGCGGTTGGCTACACCTTC. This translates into CAWSAVKGAVGYTF.